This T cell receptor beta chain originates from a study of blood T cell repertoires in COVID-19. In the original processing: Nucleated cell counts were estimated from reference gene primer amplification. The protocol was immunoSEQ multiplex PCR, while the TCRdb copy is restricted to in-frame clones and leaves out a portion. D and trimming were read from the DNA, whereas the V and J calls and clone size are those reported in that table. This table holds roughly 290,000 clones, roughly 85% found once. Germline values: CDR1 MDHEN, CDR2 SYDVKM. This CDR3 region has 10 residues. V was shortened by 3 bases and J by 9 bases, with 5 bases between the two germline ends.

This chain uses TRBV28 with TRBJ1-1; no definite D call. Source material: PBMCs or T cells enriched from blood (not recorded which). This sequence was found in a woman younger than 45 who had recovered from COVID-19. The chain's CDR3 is CASSFQKAFF. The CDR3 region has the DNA TGTGCCAGCAGTTTCCAAAAAGCTTTCTTT. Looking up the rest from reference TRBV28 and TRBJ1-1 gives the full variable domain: DVKVTQSSRYLVKRTGEKVFLECVQDMDHENMFWYRQDPGLGLRLIYFSYDVKMKEKGDIPEGYSVSREKKERFSLILESASTNQTSMYLCASSFQKAFFGQGTRLTVV.